Shown below are 8 T cell receptor beta chains from a single sample sequenced in a study of patients and donors after allogeneic stem cell transplantation. TCRdb reprocessed the RT-PCR reads with MiXCR, giving one entry per CDR3 protein. Of more than 150,000 distinct CDR3 sequences in the sample, 41% were seen once. Sequencing input: blood, either unsorted or a sorted T cell fraction (not recorded which). All receptors derive from a human donor who was either an allogeneic HSCT recipient or a stem cell or donor lymphocyte infusion donor (not recorded which). It is not recorded whose cells these are; they may come from a transplant donor.

The V gene is TRBV5-1, the J gene TRBJ1-1, with D possibly being TRBD1 (5 bases). V dropped 1 base and J dropped 4 bases, with 14 bases sitting between them. Germline loops: CDR1 SGHRS, CDR2 YFSETQ. The CDR3 length is 15 residues. The CDR3 bases are TGCGCCAGCAGCTTGATCGGGGACCCACCCACTGAAGCTTTCTTT. This encodes CASSLIGDPPTEAFF.

The chain couples TRBV30 to TRBJ1-2, with D possibly matching TRBD1 (5 bases). V lost 2 bases, J lost 4 bases, and 14 bases lay in between. CDR1 and CDR2 from the germline V gene are GTSNPN and SVGIG (reference sequence). The CDR3 spans 14 residues. The CDR3 DNA reads TGTGCCTGGAGTTGGGGCGGATTCTCCTATGGCTACACCTTC. This codes for CAWSWGGFSYGYTF. Drawing the rest from reference TRBV30 and TRBJ1-2, the complete variable domain is SQTIHQWPATLVQPVGSPLSLECTVEGTSNPNLYWYRQAAGRGLQLLFYSVGIGQISSEVPQNLSASRPQDRQFILSSKKLLLSDSGFYLCAWSWGGFSYGYTFGSGTRLTVV.

The rearrangement links TRBV7-2 to TRBJ1-3; unclear D gene. The V gene's germline CDR1 is SGHTA and CDR2 FQGNSA. Trimming removed 3 bases from V and 0 bases from J, with 9 bases in between. The CDR3 loop spans 15 amino acids. CDR3 in amino acids: CASSFAMSSGNTIYF. CDR3 nucleotide sequence: TGTGCCAGCAGCTTCGCTATGAGCTCTGGAAACACCATATATTTT.

The J gene is TRBJ2-3, the V gene TRBV6-2 or TRBV6-3; D may correspond to TRBD1 or TRBD2 (5 bases each). This CDR3 spans 14 amino acids. Germline V lookup: CDR1 MNHEY, CDR2 SVGEGT. Trimming took 6 bases from V and 2 from J, leaving 12 bases between them. In DNA form, the CDR3 reads TGTGCCAGCAGCCGGGACCTCTCCACAGATACGCAGTATTTT. Translating gives CASSRDLSTDTQYF.

This clonotype was detected only a few times. The genes are TRBV7-2 and TRBJ1-1; tentative D call: TRBD1 (6 bases). Deletions cut 5 bases from V and 1 base from J, with 17 bases between. The CDR3 runs 16 residues. CDR1 and CDR2 from the germline V gene are SGHTA and FQGNSA. CDR3 protein: CASSPQGWYRNTEAFF. The CDR3 DNA is TGTGCCAGCAGCCCCCAGGGGTGGTATAGGAACACTGAAGCTTTCTTT.

The chain uses TRBV29-1 and TRBJ1-2, with no clear D. Per the germline V gene, CDR1 is SQVTM and CDR2 is ANQGSEA. V gave up 7 bases and J gave up 3 bases, with 3 bases separating them. CDR3 length equals 9 residues. The CDR3 coding sequence is TGCAGCGGGGACTATGGCTACACCTTC. Protein sequence: CSGDYGYTF.

This clonotype turned up a few times. The chain couples TRBV6-5 to TRBJ1-3; D remains unclear. CDR3 length: 15 residues. Per the germline V gene, CDR1 is MNHEY and CDR2 is SVGAGI. V lost 0 bases and J lost 0, with 6 bases in between. The DNA for the CDR3 is TGTGCCAGCAGTTACTCTGAGAGCTCTGGAAACACCATATATTTT. The encoded protein is CASSYSESSGNTIYF.

The V call is TRBV9, the J call TRBJ1-1, with a possible D match to TRBD1 (5 bases). Trimming cost V 3 bases and J 5 bases, with 17 bases left between them. This CDR3 comprises 15 residues. CDR1 is SGDLS and CDR2 is YYNGEE in the germline V gene. The CDR3 is CASSASGTGGTEAFF. DNA of the CDR3: TGTGCCAGCAGCGCCTCAGGGACCGGGGGAACTGAAGCTTTCTTT.